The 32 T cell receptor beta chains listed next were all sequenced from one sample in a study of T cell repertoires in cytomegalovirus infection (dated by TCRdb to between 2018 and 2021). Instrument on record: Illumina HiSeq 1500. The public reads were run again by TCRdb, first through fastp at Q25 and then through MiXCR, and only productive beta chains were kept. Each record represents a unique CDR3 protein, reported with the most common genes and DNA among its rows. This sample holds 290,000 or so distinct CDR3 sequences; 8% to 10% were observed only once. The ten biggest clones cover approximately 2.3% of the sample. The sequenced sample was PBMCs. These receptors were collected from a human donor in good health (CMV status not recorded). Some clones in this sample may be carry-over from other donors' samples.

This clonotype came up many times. The CDR3 loop is CASSYSGGLQETQYF. CDR3 DNA sequence: TGTGCCAGCAGTTACTCCGGCGGACTACAAGAGACCCAGTACTTC. The rearrangement links TRBV6-5 to TRBJ2-5; D is possibly TRBD2 (6 bases). With 0 bases removed from V and 2 bases from J, the gap between germline ends came to 10 bases. The CDR3 spans 15 residues. CDR1 and CDR2 (germline): MNHEY, SVGAGI.

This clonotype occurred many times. The CDR3 DNA reads TGTGCCAGCAGCCCGAGAGGGGGGACATTGCAGACCCAGTACTTC. Its protein product is CASSPRGGTLQTQYF. V is TRBV7-2 and J is TRBJ2-5; tentatively, D is TRBD1 or TRBD2 (6 bases each). V was clipped by 5 bases and J by 6 bases, with 19 bases between them. CDR3 length equals 15 residues. Germline CDR1 is SGHTA and CDR2 is FQGNSA.

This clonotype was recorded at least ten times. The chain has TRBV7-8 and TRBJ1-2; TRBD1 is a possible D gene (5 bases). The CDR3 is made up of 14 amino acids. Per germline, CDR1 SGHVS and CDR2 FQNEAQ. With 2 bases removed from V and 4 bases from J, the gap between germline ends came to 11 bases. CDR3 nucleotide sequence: TGTGCCAGCAGCTTAAGCAGGGAAGGCTATGGCTACACCTTC. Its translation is CASSLSREGYGYTF.

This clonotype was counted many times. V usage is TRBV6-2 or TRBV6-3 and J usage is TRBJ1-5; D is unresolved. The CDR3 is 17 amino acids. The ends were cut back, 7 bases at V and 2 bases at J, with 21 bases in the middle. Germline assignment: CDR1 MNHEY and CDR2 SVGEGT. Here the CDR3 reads CASKERPGKGRNQPQHF. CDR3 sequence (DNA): TGTGCCAGCAAGGAACGGCCGGGAAAAGGGCGCAATCAGCCCCAGCATTTT.

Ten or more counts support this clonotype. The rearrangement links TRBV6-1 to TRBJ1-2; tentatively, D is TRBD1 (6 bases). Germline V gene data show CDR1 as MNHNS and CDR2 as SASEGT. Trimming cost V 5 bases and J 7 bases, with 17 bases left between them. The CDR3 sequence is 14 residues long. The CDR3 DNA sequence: TGTGCCAGCAGTTTGGGGTCCCCCAGGGGTGGCTACACCTTC. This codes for CASSLGSPRGGYTF.

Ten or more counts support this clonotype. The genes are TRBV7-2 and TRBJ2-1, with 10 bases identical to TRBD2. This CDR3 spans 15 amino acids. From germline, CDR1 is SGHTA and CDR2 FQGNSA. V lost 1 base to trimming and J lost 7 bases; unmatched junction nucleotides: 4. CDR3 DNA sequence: TGTGCCAGCAGCTTAGGGGTAGCGGGGGGAAATGAGCAGTTCTTC. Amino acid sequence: CASSLGVAGGNEQFF. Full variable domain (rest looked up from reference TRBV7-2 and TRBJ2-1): GAGVSQSPSNKVTEKGKDVELRCDPISGHTALYWYRQSLGQGLEFLIYFQGNSAPDKSGLPSDRFSAERTGGSVSTLTIQRTQQEDSAVYLCASSLGVAGGNEQFFGPGTRLTVL.

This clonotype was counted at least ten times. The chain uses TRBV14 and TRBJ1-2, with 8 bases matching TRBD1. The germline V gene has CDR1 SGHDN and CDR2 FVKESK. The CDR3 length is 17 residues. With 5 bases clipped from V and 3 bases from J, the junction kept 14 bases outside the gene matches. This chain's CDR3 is CASSGKLFGTGDYGYTF. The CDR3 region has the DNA TGTGCCAGCAGCGGAAAACTATTCGGGACAGGAGACTATGGCTACACCTTC.

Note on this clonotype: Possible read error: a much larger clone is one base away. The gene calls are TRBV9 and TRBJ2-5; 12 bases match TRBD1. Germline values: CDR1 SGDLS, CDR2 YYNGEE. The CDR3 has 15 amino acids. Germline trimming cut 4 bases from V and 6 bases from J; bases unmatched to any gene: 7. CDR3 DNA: TGTGCCAGCAGCTCCGGGACAGGGGGCGGGAAGACCCAGTACTTC. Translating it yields CASSSGTGGGKTQYF.

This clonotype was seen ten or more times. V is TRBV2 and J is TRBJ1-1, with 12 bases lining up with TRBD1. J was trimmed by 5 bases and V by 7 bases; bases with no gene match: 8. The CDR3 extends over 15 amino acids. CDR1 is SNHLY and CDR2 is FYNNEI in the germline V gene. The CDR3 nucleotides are TGTGCCAGCAAGTTGGGGGGACAGGGGGCGACTGAAGCTTTCTTT. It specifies CASKLGGQGATEAFF.

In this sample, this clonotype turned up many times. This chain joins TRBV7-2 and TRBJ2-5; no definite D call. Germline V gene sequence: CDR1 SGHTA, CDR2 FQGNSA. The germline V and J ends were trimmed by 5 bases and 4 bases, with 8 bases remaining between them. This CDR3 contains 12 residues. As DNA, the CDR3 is TGTGCCAGCAGCCAGCAGCGAGAGACCCAGTACTTC. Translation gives CASSQQRETQYF.

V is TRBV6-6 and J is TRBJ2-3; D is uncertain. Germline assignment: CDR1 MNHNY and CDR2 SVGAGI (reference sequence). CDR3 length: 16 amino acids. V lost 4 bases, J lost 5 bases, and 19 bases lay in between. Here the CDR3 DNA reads TGTGCCAGCAGTTCTCTTACGTACGGGTCTGTAGATACGCAGTATTTT. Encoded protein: CASSSLTYGSVDTQYF.

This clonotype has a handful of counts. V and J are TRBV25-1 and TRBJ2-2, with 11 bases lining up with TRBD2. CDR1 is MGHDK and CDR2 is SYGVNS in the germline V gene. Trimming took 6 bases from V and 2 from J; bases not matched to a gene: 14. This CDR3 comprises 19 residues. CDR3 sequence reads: CASRSLLGLAAKNTGELFF. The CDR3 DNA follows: TGTGCCAGCAGATCCCTCCTGGGACTAGCGGCGAAAAACACCGGGGAGCTGTTTTTT. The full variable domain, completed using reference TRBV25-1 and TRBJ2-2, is EADIYQTPRYLVIGTGKKITLECSQTMGHDKMYWYQQDPGMELHLIHYSYGVNSTEKGDLSSESTVSRIRTEHFPLTLESARPSHTSQYLCASRSLLGLAAKNTGELFFGEGSRLTVL.

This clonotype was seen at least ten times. CDR3: CASSDRDKNEKLFF. CDR3 bases: TGTGCCAGCAGTGATCGGGACAAGAATGAAAAACTGTTTTTT. This rearrangement joins TRBV25-1 to TRBJ1-4, with D possibly being TRBD1 (6 bases). The ends were cut back, 3 bases at V and 5 bases at J, with 10 bases in the middle. Germline V gives CDR1 MGHDK, CDR2 SYGVNS. The CDR3 is 14 residues long.

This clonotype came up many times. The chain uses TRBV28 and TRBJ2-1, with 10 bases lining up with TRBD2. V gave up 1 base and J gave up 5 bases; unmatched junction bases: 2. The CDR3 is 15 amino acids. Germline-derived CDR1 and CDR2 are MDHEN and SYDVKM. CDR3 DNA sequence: TGTGCCAGCAGTTTATCTAGCGGGGGAAACAATGAGCAGTTCTTC. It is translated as CASSLSSGGNNEQFF.

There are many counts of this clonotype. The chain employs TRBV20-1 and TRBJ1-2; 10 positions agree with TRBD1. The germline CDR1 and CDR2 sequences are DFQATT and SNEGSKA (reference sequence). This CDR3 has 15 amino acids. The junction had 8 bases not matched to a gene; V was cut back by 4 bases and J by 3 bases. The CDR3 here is CSATQTGGADYGYTF. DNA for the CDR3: TGCAGTGCTACCCAGACAGGGGGCGCGGACTATGGCTACACCTTC.

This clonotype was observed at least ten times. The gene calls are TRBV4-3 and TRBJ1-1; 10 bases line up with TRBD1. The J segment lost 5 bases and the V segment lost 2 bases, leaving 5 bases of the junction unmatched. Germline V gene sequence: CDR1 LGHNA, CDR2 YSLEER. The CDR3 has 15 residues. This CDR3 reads CASSQWTGGGTEAFF. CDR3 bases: TGCGCCAGCAGCCAATGGACAGGGGGAGGTACTGAAGCTTTCTTT.

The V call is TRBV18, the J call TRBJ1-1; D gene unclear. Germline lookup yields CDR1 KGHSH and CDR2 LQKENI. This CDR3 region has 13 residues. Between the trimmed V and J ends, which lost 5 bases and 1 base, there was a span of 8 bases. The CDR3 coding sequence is TGTGCCAGCTCAATCGGAGAGAACACTGAAGCTTTCTTT. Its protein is CASSIGENTEAFF.

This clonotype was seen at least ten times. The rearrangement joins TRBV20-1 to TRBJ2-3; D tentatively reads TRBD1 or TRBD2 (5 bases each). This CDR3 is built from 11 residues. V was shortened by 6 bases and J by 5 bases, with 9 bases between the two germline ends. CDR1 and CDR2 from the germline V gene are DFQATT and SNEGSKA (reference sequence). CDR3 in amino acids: CSATRGDTQYF. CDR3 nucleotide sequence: TGCAGTGCAACGAGGGGAGATACGCAGTATTTT.

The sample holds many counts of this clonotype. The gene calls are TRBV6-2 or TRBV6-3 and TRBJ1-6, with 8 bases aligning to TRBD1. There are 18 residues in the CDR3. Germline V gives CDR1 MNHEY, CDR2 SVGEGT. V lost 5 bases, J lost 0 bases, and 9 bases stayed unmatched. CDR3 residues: CASSKVRDRSSYNSPLHF. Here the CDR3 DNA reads TGTGCCAGCAGTAAGGTCCGGGACAGGAGCTCCTATAATTCACCCCTCCACTTT.

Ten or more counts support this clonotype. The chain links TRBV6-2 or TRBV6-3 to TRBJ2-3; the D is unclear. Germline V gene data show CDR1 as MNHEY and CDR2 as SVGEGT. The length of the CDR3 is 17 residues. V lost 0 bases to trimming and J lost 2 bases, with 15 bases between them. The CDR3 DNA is TGTGCCAGCAGTTACTCCCCTCGCATGGAATTCACAGATACGCAGTATTTT. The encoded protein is CASSYSPRMEFTDTQYF.

The chain's CDR3 is CSARDQGPPLHF. CDR3 coding DNA: TGCAGTGCTAGAGATCAAGGACCTCCCCTCCACTTT. V gene TRBV20-1 combines with J gene TRBJ1-6; D remains ambiguous. The CDR3 loop spans 12 amino acids. The germline gives CDR1 DFQATT, CDR2 SNEGSKA (reference sequence). Trimming cost V 0 bases and J 13 bases, with 10 bases left between them.

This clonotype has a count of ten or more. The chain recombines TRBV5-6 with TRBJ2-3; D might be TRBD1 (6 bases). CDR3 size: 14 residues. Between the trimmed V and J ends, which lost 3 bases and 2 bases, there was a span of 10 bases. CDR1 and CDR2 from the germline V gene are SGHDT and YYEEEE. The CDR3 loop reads CASSYGTHTDTQYF. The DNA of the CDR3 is TGTGCCAGCAGCTACGGGACACACACAGATACGCAGTATTTT.

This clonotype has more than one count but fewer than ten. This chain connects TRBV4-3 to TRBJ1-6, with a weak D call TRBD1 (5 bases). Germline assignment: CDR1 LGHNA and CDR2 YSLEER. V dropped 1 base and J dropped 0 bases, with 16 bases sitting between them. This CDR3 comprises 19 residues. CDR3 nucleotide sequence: TGCGCCAGCAGCCAAGGGGGCCCTGGCCGGAGCTCCTATAATTCACCCCTCCACTTT. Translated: CASSQGGPGRSSYNSPLHF.

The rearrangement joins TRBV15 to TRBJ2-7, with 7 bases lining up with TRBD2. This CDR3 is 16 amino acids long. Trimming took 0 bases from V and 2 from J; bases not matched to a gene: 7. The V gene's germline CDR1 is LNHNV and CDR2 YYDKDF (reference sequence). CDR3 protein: CATSRDEAGPPYEQYF. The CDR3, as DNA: TGTGCCACCAGCAGAGATGAAGCGGGACCTCCCTACGAGCAGTACTTC.

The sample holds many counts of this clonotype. The CDR3 DNA reads as TGTGCCTGCGGCAGCCGAGGACTAAATGAAAAACTGTTTTTT. Encoded protein: CACGSRGLNEKLFF. This chain uses TRBV2 with TRBJ1-4, with D hard to call. Trimming cost V 11 bases and J 5 bases, with 18 bases left between them. CDR3 length: 14 amino acids. Germline CDR1 is SNHLY and CDR2 is FYNNEI.

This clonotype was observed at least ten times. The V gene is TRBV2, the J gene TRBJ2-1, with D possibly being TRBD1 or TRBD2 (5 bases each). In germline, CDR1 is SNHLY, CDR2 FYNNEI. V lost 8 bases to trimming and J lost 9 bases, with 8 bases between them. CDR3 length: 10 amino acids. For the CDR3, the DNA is TGTGCCAGCCTGAGGGGTGAGCAGTTCTTC. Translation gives CASLRGEQFF.

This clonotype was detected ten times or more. The CDR3 loop reads CASSVDLWPRQPQHF. For the CDR3, the DNA is TGTGCCAGCAGTGTAGACCTTTGGCCGCGACAGCCCCAGCATTTT. J is TRBJ1-5 and V is TRBV28; D uncertain. This CDR3 comprises 15 residues. Germline values: CDR1 MDHEN, CDR2 SYDVKM. Deletions cut 5 bases from V and 7 bases from J, with 18 bases between.

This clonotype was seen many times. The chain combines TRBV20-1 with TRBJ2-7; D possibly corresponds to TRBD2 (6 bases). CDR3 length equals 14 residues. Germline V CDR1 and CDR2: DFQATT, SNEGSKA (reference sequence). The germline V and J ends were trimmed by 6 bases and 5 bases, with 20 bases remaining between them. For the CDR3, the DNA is TGCAGTGCGGCTGGGACTCCCAGGCAGAACGAGCAGTACTTC. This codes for CSAAGTPRQNEQYF.

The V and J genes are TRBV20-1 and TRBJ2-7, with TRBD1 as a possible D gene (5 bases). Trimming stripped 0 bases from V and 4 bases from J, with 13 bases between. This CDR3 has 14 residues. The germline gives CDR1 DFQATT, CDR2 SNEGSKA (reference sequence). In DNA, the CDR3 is TGCAGTGCTAGAGATCTGAGACAGATTTACGAGCAGTACGTC. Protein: CSARDLRQIYEQYV.

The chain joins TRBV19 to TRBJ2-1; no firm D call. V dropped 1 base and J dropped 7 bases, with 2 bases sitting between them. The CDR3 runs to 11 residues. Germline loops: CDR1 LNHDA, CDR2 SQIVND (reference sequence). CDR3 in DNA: TGTGCCAGTAGTATAGTAAATGAGCAGTTCTTC. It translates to CASSIVNEQFF.

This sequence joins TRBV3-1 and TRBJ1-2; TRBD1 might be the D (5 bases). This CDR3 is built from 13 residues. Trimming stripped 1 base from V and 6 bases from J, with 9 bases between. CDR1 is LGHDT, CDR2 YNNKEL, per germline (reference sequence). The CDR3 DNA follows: TGTGCCAGCAGCCAAGGTTTAGGGGATGGCTACACCTTC. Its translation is CASSQGLGDGYTF.

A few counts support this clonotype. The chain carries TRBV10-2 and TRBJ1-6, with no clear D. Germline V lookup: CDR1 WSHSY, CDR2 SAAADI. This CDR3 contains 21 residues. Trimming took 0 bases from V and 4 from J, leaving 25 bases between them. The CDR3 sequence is CASSESGLISDLVGYNSPLHF. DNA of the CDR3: TGCGCCAGCAGTGAGTCTGGACTGATATCCGATCTAGTAGGGTATAATTCACCCCTCCACTTT.